The clone carrying this TCR beta chain has more than one count but fewer than ten. TCRdb reanalysed the RT-PCR reads using MiXCR and keeps one entry per CDR3 protein. The repertoire holds about 680,000 distinct CDR3 sequences, with 14% as singletons. The sample was memory CD4+ T cells from blood. The sequence was obtained from a female donor in good health, serving as a healthy control.

Here the CDR3 reads CASSSNAGTGGTEAFF. The CDR3 coding sequence is TGCGCCAGCAGCTCCAACGCTGGGACAGGGGGAACTGAAGCTTTCTTT. The rearrangement uses TRBV5-1 and TRBJ1-1, with 11 positions matching TRBD1. Germline CDR1 reads SGHRS; CDR2 reads YFSETQ. The CDR3 spans 16 residues. After removal of 3 bases from V and 5 bases from J, the junction contained 9 bases not matched to a gene.